The 27 T cell receptor beta chains below come from one sample, sequenced in a study of blood T cell repertoires in COVID-19. Measured with immunoSEQ multiplex PCR; TCRdb has only the in-frame clones, and not every one. Of around 220,000 clones in the sample, about 88% were seen once. Sequencing used peripheral blood. The receptors were gathered from a man aged 35 to 55 with active or convalescent COVID-19.

The chain carries TRBV6-5 and TRBJ1-3, with a possible D match to TRBD1 (5 bases). Germline V CDR1 and CDR2: MNHEY, SVGAGI. The CDR3 runs 15 residues. Trimming took 4 bases from V and 0 from J, leaving 10 bases between them. CDR3 in DNA: TGTGCCAGCAGTTCCCCCAGGGCCTCTGGAAACACCATATATTTT. It yields the protein CASSSPRASGNTIYF.

The chain combines TRBV2 with TRBJ2-5, with 8 bases identical to TRBD1. With 3 bases clipped from V and 2 bases from J, the junction kept 5 bases outside the gene matches. The CDR3 sequence is 15 residues long. Germline CDR1 is SNHLY and CDR2 is FYNNEI. CDR3 bases: TGTGCCAGCAGTGAGGACAGGGTATTACAAGAGACCCAGTACTTC. Protein: CASSEDRVLQETQYF.

The V gene is TRBV28, the J gene TRBJ1-6; 12 bases agree with TRBD1. The CDR3 loop spans 15 amino acids. Germline CDR1 reads MDHEN; CDR2 reads SYDVKM. Losses at the gene ends were 5 bases for V and 9 bases for J; bases not matched to a gene: 5. The CDR3 DNA reads TGTGCCAGCAGTGGGGGGACAGGGGGCAGTTCACCCCTCCACTTT. Translated, it gives CASSGGTGGSSPLHF.

The DNA of the CDR3 is TGCGCCAGCAGCAGACGATCCGGGACGGGAGCTAACTATGGCTACACCTTC. Translating it yields CASSRRSGTGANYGYTF. This chain links TRBV5-1 with TRBJ1-2, with D possibly TRBD1 on 5 matching bases. The CDR3 has 17 residues. V was pared by 4 bases and J by 0 bases, with 19 bases between. Germline V gene data show CDR1 as SGHRS and CDR2 as YFSETQ.

This clone was seen only once. The rearrangement links TRBV30 to TRBJ2-5; no definite D call. The V gene lost 3 bases and the J gene lost 1 base, with 9 bases spanning the gap. The length of the CDR3 is 13 residues. CDR1 GTSNPN and CDR2 SVGIG come from the germline V gene (reference sequence). The CDR3 is CAWRERGQETQYF. DNA of the CDR3: TGTGCCTGGAGGGAACGCGGCCAAGAGACCCAGTACTTC.

Worth noting for this clone: At one of its ends the junction is not consistent with the germline gene, which may arise from a read error. V usage is TRBV12-3 or TRBV12-4 and J usage is TRBJ1-1; D perhaps matches TRBD1 (5 bases). The CDR3 totals 11 residues. CDR3 nucleotides: TGCTCCGTGGGGGGTGGGACTGAAGCTTTCTTT. Protein product: CSVGGGTEAFF.

The chain recombines TRBV5-1 with TRBJ2-7, with TRBD1 matching over 7 bases. CDR3 size: 14 residues. CDR1 and CDR2 (germline): SGHRS, YFSETQ. The V segment lost 1 base and the J segment 10 bases; nucleotides outside the gene matches: 11. Here the CDR3 reads CASSLMSPRDSQYF. CDR3 bases: TGCGCCAGCAGCTTGATGAGCCCCCGGGACAGCCAGTACTTC.

The V and J genes are TRBV28 and TRBJ1-1, with 9 bases aligning to TRBD1. The CDR3 sequence is 18 residues long. Germline CDR1 and CDR2: MDHEN and SYDVKM. V was clipped by 5 bases and J by 4 bases; unmatched bases: 17. The CDR3 coding sequence is TGTGCCAGCAGTCCAACTCAACAGGGGGCGAGGACGAGCACTGAAGCTTTCTTT. Translation: CASSPTQQGARTSTEAFF.

The chain links TRBV19 to TRBJ1-1; perhaps TRBD1 as D (5 bases). The V gene lost 9 bases and the J gene lost 5 bases, with 10 bases spanning the gap. Germline V gene data show CDR1 as LNHDA and CDR2 as SQIVND (reference sequence). The CDR3 spans 11 residues. CDR3 DNA sequence: TGTGCCAGCTTAAGGGGAACTGAAGCTTTCTTT. Translated: CASLRGTEAFF.

The chain uses TRBV28 and TRBJ1-2; no reliable D call. The CDR3 extends over 12 amino acids. Looked up from germline, CDR1 is MDHEN and CDR2 is SYDVKM. The V end was cut by 9 bases, the J end by 4 bases, with 12 bases between. The CDR3 reads CASAKVAYGYTF. DNA for the CDR3: TGTGCCAGTGCCAAAGTGGCCTATGGCTACACCTTC.

The rearrangement joins TRBV27 to TRBJ2-1; possibly TRBD2 for D (7 bases). Between the trimmed V and J ends, which lost 8 bases and 0 bases, there was a span of 23 bases. Germline-derived CDR1 and CDR2 are MNHEY and SMNVEV (reference sequence). The CDR3 consists of 18 residues. Here the CDR3 DNA reads TGTGCCAGCCGTAAAGGGGGGGATCGGCCGAGCTCCTACAATGAGCAGTTCTTC. Protein: CASRKGGDRPSSYNEQFF.

The chain recombines TRBV6-1 with TRBJ2-7, with D possibly matching TRBD2 (6 bases). Germline lookup yields CDR1 MNHNS and CDR2 SASEGT. The CDR3 covers 14 residues. V lost 0 bases to trimming and J lost 2 bases, with 8 bases between them. The CDR3 DNA reads as TGTGCCAGCAGTGAAGCCGGGAGCGCCTACGAGCAGTACTTC. Its protein product is CASSEAGSAYEQYF.

The V gene is TRBV28, the J gene TRBJ1-2; 10 bases agree with TRBD1. Germline values: CDR1 MDHEN, CDR2 SYDVKM. The V segment lost 5 bases and the J segment 4 bases; nucleotides outside the gene matches: 19. The CDR3 contains 19 residues. This CDR3 reads CASSPLPSRGDRGIYGYTF. CDR3 sequence (DNA): TGTGCCAGCAGTCCCCTACCGAGCCGGGGGGACAGGGGAATCTATGGCTACACCTTC.

The chain employs TRBV5-1 and TRBJ2-1; TRBD2 matches 15 bases. Trimming took 4 bases from V and 0 from J; bases not matched to a gene: 8. In germline, CDR1 is SGHRS, CDR2 YFSETQ. The CDR3 spans 19 residues. CDR3 amino acids: CASSPGLAGGGPSYNEQFF. The DNA of the CDR3 is TGCGCCAGCAGCCCGGGACTAGCGGGAGGTGGCCCCTCCTACAATGAGCAGTTCTTC.

V is TRBV14 and J is TRBJ2-3; maybe TRBD1 (7 bases). Germline CDR1 SGHDN, CDR2 FVKESK. V lost 1 base to trimming and J lost 2 bases, with 13 bases between them. This CDR3 has 16 residues. The chain's CDR3 is CASSQGGRGVTDTQYF. The CDR3 DNA follows: TGTGCCAGCAGCCAAGGTGGCAGGGGGGTCACAGATACGCAGTATTTT.

The chain employs TRBV19 and TRBJ2-2; no clear D. The CDR3 contains 14 residues. CDR1 and CDR2 from the germline V gene are LNHDA and SQIVND (reference sequence). V was pared by 5 bases and J by 2 bases, with 9 bases between. The CDR3 spells CASSSQTNTGELFF. DNA of the CDR3: TGTGCCAGTAGTTCGCAAACAAACACCGGGGAGCTGTTTTTT.

The chain links TRBV5-1 to TRBJ1-1; D is unresolved. Trimming took 3 bases from V and 4 from J, leaving 10 bases between them. Germline V gives CDR1 SGHRS, CDR2 YFSETQ. CDR3 length: 13 residues. The CDR3 region is CASSYGGSTEAFF. CDR3 bases: TGCGCCAGCAGCTACGGCGGTAGCACTGAAGCTTTCTTT.

V gene TRBV30 combines with J gene TRBJ1-1, with a tentative D call TRBD1 (5 bases). V dropped 0 bases and J dropped 0 bases, with 11 bases sitting between them. The length of the CDR3 is 15 residues. The germline gives CDR1 GTSNPN, CDR2 SVGIG (reference sequence). The CDR3 here is CAWSVPPTVNTEAFF. In DNA, the CDR3 is TGTGCCTGGAGTGTCCCCCCGACAGTGAACACTGAAGCTTTCTTT. The full variable domain, rest sourced from reference TRBV30 and TRBJ1-1, is SQTIHQWPATLVQPVGSPLSLECTVEGTSNPNLYWYRQAAGRGLQLLFYSVGIGQISSEVPQNLSASRPQDRQFILSSKKLLLSDSGFYLCAWSVPPTVNTEAFFGQGTRLTVV.

This clone has just a few counts. The CDR3 DNA reads as TGTGCCAGCAGCGTAGAAGCAGGGGGCACTGAAGCTTTCTTT. It translates to CASSVEAGGTEAFF. V usage is TRBV9 and J usage is TRBJ1-1; 7 bases match TRBD1. Losses at the gene ends were 0 bases for V and 4 bases for J; bases not matched to a gene: 3. The CDR3 extends over 14 amino acids. CDR1 SGDLS and CDR2 YYNGEE come from the germline V gene.

CDR3 in DNA: TGTGCCAGCTCACCCCGGGACAGGGGCTTTTCCAATCAGCCCCAGCATTTT. Protein product: CASSPRDRGFSNQPQHF. The V and J genes are TRBV18 and TRBJ1-5, with 10 positions matching TRBD1. The CDR3 consists of 17 residues. Germline V gene sequence: CDR1 KGHSH, CDR2 LQKENI. The trim removed 3 bases at V and 3 bases at J, leaving 8 bases unmatched.

The rearrangement joins TRBV27 to TRBJ1-5, with D perhaps TRBD1 (5 bases). This CDR3 contains 15 residues. V was cut by 5 bases and J by 1 base, with 12 bases left in between. The germline V gene has CDR1 MNHEY and CDR2 SMNVEV (reference sequence). This CDR3 reads CASSQGQWSNQPQHF. The CDR3 nucleotides are TGTGCCAGCAGTCAAGGACAATGGAGCAATCAGCCCCAGCATTTT.

The chain uses TRBV27 and TRBJ2-1; D is possibly TRBD2 (6 bases). The CDR3 loop spans 15 amino acids. Germline values: CDR1 MNHEY, CDR2 SMNVEV (reference sequence). V was cut by 3 bases and J by 8 bases, with 17 bases left in between. The CDR3 region has the DNA TGTGCCAGCAGTTTGGACGGGAGTGAGTTCTATGAGCAGTTCTTC. It specifies CASSLDGSEFYEQFF.

The rearrangement joins TRBV19 to TRBJ1-5, with D unresolved. The germline CDR1 and CDR2 sequences are LNHDA and SQIVND (reference sequence). V shed 3 bases and J shed 0 bases, with 9 bases lying between them. This CDR3 spans 15 amino acids. The CDR3 sequence: CASSIWSYSNQPQHF. CDR3 in DNA: TGTGCCAGTAGTATTTGGTCCTATAGCAATCAGCCCCAGCATTTT.

The rearrangement uses TRBV30 and TRBJ1-2; a possible D gene is TRBD1 (5 bases). The CDR3 covers 14 residues. The V gene lost 0 bases and the J gene lost 6 bases, with 14 bases spanning the gap. Germline V gene data show CDR1 as GTSNPN and CDR2 as SVGIG (reference sequence). CDR3 amino acids: CAWSVSVGRDGYTF. DNA for the CDR3: TGTGCCTGGAGTGTATCGGTGGGCAGGGATGGCTACACCTTC. Drawing the rest from reference TRBV30 and TRBJ1-2, the complete variable domain is SQTIHQWPATLVQPVGSPLSLECTVEGTSNPNLYWYRQAAGRGLQLLFYSVGIGQISSEVPQNLSASRPQDRQFILSSKKLLLSDSGFYLCAWSVSVGRDGYTFGSGTRLTVV.

The chain uses TRBV4-1 and TRBJ1-3; no firm D call. The CDR3 covers 16 residues. V was trimmed by 0 bases and J by 2 bases, leaving 11 bases between them. Germline V gene sequence: CDR1 MGHRA, CDR2 YSYEKL. For the CDR3, the DNA is TGCGCCAGCAGCCAAGAAGCGCGGGGAACTGGAAACACCATATATTTT. This gives the protein CASSQEARGTGNTIYF.

The genes are TRBV24-1 and TRBJ1-5; no firm D call. CDR1 is KGHDR, CDR2 SFDVKD, per germline. Trimming removed 1 base from V and 7 bases from J, with 10 bases in between. This CDR3 has 14 amino acids. Here the CDR3 reads CATSDFAVGQPQHF. CDR3 DNA sequence: TGTGCCACCAGTGATTTTGCAGTCGGGCAGCCCCAGCATTTT.

The gene calls are TRBV9 and TRBJ1-2, with 7 bases aligning to TRBD1. V lost 2 bases and J lost 3; bases outside the gene matches: 7. The germline CDR1 and CDR2 sequences are SGDLS and YYNGEE. The CDR3 extends over 15 amino acids. CDR3 loop: CASSVQPGQYYGYTF. CDR3 DNA: TGTGCCAGCAGCGTGCAACCGGGACAGTACTATGGCTACACCTTC.